This is a list of T cell receptor beta chains from one sample in a study of control samples from healthy donors and cancer patients. Sequencing used immunoSEQ multiplex PCR; TCRdb keeps in-frame clones, though not all of them. There are 150,000 or so clones in the sample; approximately 93% occur only once, and approximately 5.7% lies in the top ten. The sample taken for sequencing was blood. The receptors derive from a man in his late teens or twenties in good health. Each CDR3 is given with its conserved first and last residue. D genes are given only for firm matches. Not every row has a clone size; where given, it reads once, few, many or a size class.

d_gene	abundance	j_gene	v_gene	CDR3nt	CDR3aa
.	.	TRBJ1-5	TRBV20-1	TGCAGTGCTAGTGTCCTCCGCCAGCCCCAGCATTTT	CSASVLRQPQHF
TRBD2	.	TRBJ2-7	TRBV9	TGTGCCAGCAGCGTAGAGCCTAGCGGGAGGGCTGAGCAGTACTTC	CASSVEPSGRAEQYF
.	.	TRBJ2-7	TRBV28	TGTGCCAGCAGGTCAGACATCTTCTACGAGCAGTACTTC	CASRSDIFYEQYF
TRBD2	.	TRBJ2-1	TRBV28	TGTGCCAGCAGTCCGCTGGGAGCGGGAAACAATGAGCAGTTCTTC	CASSPLGAGNNEQFF
TRBD1	.	TRBJ2-7	TRBV3-1/TRBV3-2	TGTGCCAGCAGCCAAGGAGACAGGGGGTCCTACGAGCAGTACTTC	CASSQGDRGSYEQYF
TRBD2	.	TRBJ2-1	TRBV6-6	TGTGCCAGCAGCCTTTCCGGGGGGGCAAGGAATGAGCAGTTCTTC	CASSLSGGARNEQFF
.	.	TRBJ1-4	TRBV3-1/TRBV3-2	TGTGCCAGCAGCCGCGCCACGGGGGAAAAACTGTTTTTT	CASSRATGEKLFF
.	once	TRBJ1-5	TRBV15	TGTGCCACCAGCAGAGTTCCCGGAGATCAGCCCCAGCATTTT	CATSRVPGDQPQHF
.	.	TRBJ2-7	TRBV7-8	TGTGCCAGCAGAGACACAGGGTACCCCTACGAGCAGTACTTC	CASRDTGYPYEQYF
TRBD2	.	TRBJ2-1	TRBV6-5	TGTGCCAGCAGTCACGGCGGGAGAACCTACAATGAGCAGTTCTTC	CASSHGGRTYNEQFF
TRBD1	.	TRBJ2-2	TRBV12-5	TGTGCTAGTGGTTTGGTTCAACAGGGGACAGGGAACACCGGGGAGCTGTTTTTT	CASGLVQQGTGNTGELFF
.	.	TRBJ1-6	TRBV30	TGTGCCTGGAAGATGGACGGCTATAATTCACCCCTCCACTTT	CAWKMDGYNSPLHF
.	.	TRBJ2-2	TRBV7-9	TGTGCCAGCTCCAAGGGTAGAACCGGGGAGCTGTTTTTT	CASSKGRTGELFF
.	.	TRBJ1-2	TRBV27	TGTGCCAGCAGTTGGGCTATCGGCTATGGCTACACCTTC	CASSWAIGYGYTF
TRBD2	.	TRBJ2-1	TRBV6-6	TGTGCCAGCAGTTACCTAGCGGGAGTAATCAATGAGCAGTTCTTC	CASSYLAGVINEQFF
TRBD2	.	TRBJ2-7	TRBV11-2	TGTGCCAGCAGCCCTGGGACTAGCGGCTACGAGCAGTACTTC	CASSPGTSGYEQYF
.	.	TRBJ1-5	TRBV4-1	TGCGCCAGCAGCGCTAGAGTTGGAAGCAATCAGCCCCAGCATTTT	CASSARVGSNQPQHF
.	.	TRBJ2-2	TRBV6-6	TGTGCCAGCAGTTACCCTCTAGGTTCCGGGGAGCTGTTTTTT	CASSYPLGSGELFF
.	.	TRBJ1-4	TRBV5-4	TGTGCCAGCAGCTTGGACCCGGGGGGGGCTAATGAAAAACTGTTTTTT	CASSLDPGGANEKLFF
.	.	TRBJ2-3	TRBV6-5	TGTGCCAGCAGTACCGTGTGGACAGATACGCAGTATTTT	CASSTVWTDTQYF
TRBD2	.	TRBJ2-1	TRBV6-5	TGTGCCAGCAGTTACGGGGGACTAGCGGGAGGTCATGAGCAGTTCTTC	CASSYGGLAGGHEQFF
.	.	TRBJ2-1	TRBV2	TGTGCCAGCAGCCAGGAACGCAATGAGCAGTTCTTC	CASSQERNEQFF
.	.	TRBJ2-3	TRBV11-3	TGTGCCAGCAGCTTAGGCGGGAACCTCGGGGATACGCAGTATTTT	CASSLGGNLGDTQYF
TRBD1	.	TRBJ1-1	TRBV25-1	TGTGCCAGCAGTGGCGGGACAGAGAACACTGAAGCTTTCTTT	CASSGGTENTEAFF
.	few	TRBJ2-2	TRBV5-6	TGTGCCAGCAAATATGGAGAGGCGAACACCGGGGAGCTGTTTTTT	CASKYGEANTGELFF
.	.	TRBJ1-1	TRBV2	TGTGCCAGCAGTGGGAGGGGTGAAGCTTTCTTT	CASSGRGEAFF
.	.	TRBJ2-2	TRBV4-2	TGTGCCAGCAGCCAGCACACCGGGGAGCTGTTTTTT	CASSQHTGELFF
.	.	TRBJ2-2	TRBV5-4	TGTGCCAGCAGCTTGGAAGGAGGGGCCGGCACCGGGGAGCTGTTTTTT	CASSLEGGAGTGELFF
TRBD1	.	TRBJ1-2	TRBV19	TGTGCCAGTAGTATAGCCCGGACAGGGAGGACCGGGGGCTACACCTTC	CASSIARTGRTGGYTF
.	.	TRBJ2-1	TRBV4-1	TGCGCCAGCAGCCAAACCGGGTCCGAGCAGTTCTTC	CASSQTGSEQFF
.	once	TRBJ2-3	TRBV19	TGTGCCAGTAGTATAGGTACCGTGGGGGCGGGGGATACGCAGTATTTT	CASSIGTVGAGDTQYF
TRBD1	.	TRBJ2-3	TRBV27	TGTGCCAGCAGTATCAACAGGGGAACAGATACGCAGTATTTT	CASSINRGTDTQYF
TRBD2	.	TRBJ2-5	TRBV20-1	TGCAGTGCAAGTGGGGCTAGCGGGGTGGGCAGTCGGGAGACCCAGTACTTC	CSASGASGVGSRETQYF
.	.	TRBJ2-7	TRBV29-1	TGCAGTGTATCTGGGACCTACGAGCAGTACTTC	CSVSGTYEQYF
.	.	TRBJ1-4	TRBV6-5	TGTGCCAGCATCCCCAGAATAGGTGAAAAACTGTTTTTT	CASIPRIGEKLFF
.	.	TRBJ1-3	TRBV11-2	TGTGCCAGCAGCACTACGCCCTTGGGGGCTGGAAACACCATATATTTT	CASSTTPLGAGNTIYF
.	.	TRBJ1-1	TRBV6-5	TGTGCCAGCAGTTACGGACAGAACACTGAAGCTTTCTTT	CASSYGQNTEAFF
.	.	TRBJ1-4	TRBV4-1	TGCGCCAGCAGCCCCAGGGGCTCGGAAAAACTGTTTTTT	CASSPRGSEKLFF
.	.	TRBJ2-5	TRBV6-5	TGTGCCGTTCCGCCCGGACAGCCCAAAGAGACCCAGTACTTC	CAVPPGQPKETQYF
.	.	TRBJ1-3	TRBV5-6	TGTGCCAGCAGCTATCCTTACTCTGGAAACACCATATATTTT	CASSYPYSGNTIYF
TRBD2	.	TRBJ2-3	TRBV6-6	TGTGCCAGCAGTTCTGGGCGGGGGGATACAGATACGCAGTATTTT	CASSSGRGDTDTQYF
.	.	TRBJ2-7	TRBV2	TGTGCCAGCAGTCCCCCGGGGCCCTCCTACGAGCAGTACTTC	CASSPPGPSYEQYF
.	.	TRBJ2-7	TRBV11-1	TGTGCCAGCAGCTTTTGGGACCACCGTTCCGAGCAGTACTTC	CASSFWDHRSEQYF
.	.	TRBJ2-1	TRBV7-3	TGTGCCAGCAGCTGGGGAGGTAGGGCCTACAATGAGCAGTTCTTC	CASSWGGRAYNEQFF
TRBD2	once	TRBJ2-7	TRBV2	TGTGCCAGCAGGGGACTAGCACCGGCGGTGGCGTACTTC	CASRGLAPAVAYF
.	once	TRBJ1-1	TRBV4-1	TGCGCCAGCGCCCTCAACATCCTGAACACTGAAGCTTTCTTT	CASALNILNTEAFF
TRBD1	.	TRBJ2-7	TRBV27	TGTGCCAGCAGTCACAGGGGGAATTACGAGCAGTACTTC	CASSHRGNYEQYF
.	.	TRBJ2-7	TRBV4-1	TGCGCCAGCAGCCAAGGAACGGGGGTGGCCTACGAGCAGTACTTC	CASSQGTGVAYEQYF
.	.	TRBJ1-2	TRBV2	TGTGCCAGCGGGCAGGGCTATGGCTACACCTTC	CASGQGYGYTF
TRBD2	.	TRBJ2-7	TRBV5-1	TGCGCCAGCAGCTTGGATGGGGCGGGGGGGGGCTACGAGCAGTACTTC	CASSLDGAGGGYEQYF